The 14 T cell receptor beta chains given below trace back to one sample, sequenced in a study of cytomegalovirus exposure and HLA in healthy donors. Sequenced by immunoSEQ multiplex PCR; TCRdb stores in-frame clones only, minus some. The repertoire has 130,000 to 150,000 clones, approximately 88% of them found once; the top ten carry about 3.5%. Sequencing used PBMCs. The origin of the receptors is a woman under 30 in good health and CMV-seropositive.

J is TRBJ1-1 and V is TRBV30, with D perhaps TRBD1 (5 bases). CDR1 and CDR2 from the germline V gene are GTSNPN and SVGIG (reference sequence). The CDR3 length is 13 residues. Trimming left V 3 bases short and J 1 base short, with 9 bases between. The CDR3 protein is CAWSAGGNTEAFF. CDR3 nucleotides: TGTGCCTGGAGCGCCGGGGGGAACACTGAAGCTTTCTTT.

Only one count was recorded for this clone. This rearrangement joins TRBV9 to TRBJ1-2; tentative D call: TRBD1 (6 bases). The germline V and J ends were trimmed by 4 bases and 1 base, with 11 bases remaining between them. CDR1 and CDR2 (germline): SGDLS, YYNGEE. The CDR3 covers 14 residues. CDR3 bases: TGTGCCAGCAGCCCAGGACAGTTTAACTATGGCTACACCTTC. It yields the protein CASSPGQFNYGYTF.

This chain joins TRBV30 and TRBJ2-3; D not resolved. From germline, CDR1 is GTSNPN and CDR2 SVGIG (reference sequence). There are 17 residues in the CDR3. V was shortened by 0 bases and J by 3 bases, with 19 bases between the two germline ends. The CDR3 DNA reads as TGTGCCTGGAGTGTCGGTCCGCCAACCTATACTACAGATACGCAGTATTTT. The encoded protein is CAWSVGPPTYTTDTQYF.

This chain connects TRBV7-9 to TRBJ2-3; no firm D call. This CDR3 has 14 amino acids. The V and J ends lost 2 bases and 1 base respectively, with 7 bases between them. Germline loops: CDR1 SEHNR, CDR2 FQNEAQ (reference sequence). In DNA, the CDR3 is TGTGCCAGCAGCTTACGAGTTGGCACAGATACGCAGTATTTT. This sequence encodes CASSLRVGTDTQYF.

This chain links TRBV5-1 with TRBJ2-5, with 9 bases matching TRBD1. Germline CDR1 reads SGHRS; CDR2 reads YFSETQ. The CDR3 runs 15 residues. V was pared by 4 bases and J by 3 bases, with 7 bases of the junction left unmatched. CDR3: CASSAGTGRKETQYF. Here the CDR3 DNA reads TGCGCCAGCAGCGCGGGGACAGGGAGAAAAGAGACCCAGTACTTC.

Of note for this clone: Mismatch with germline at one junction end may stem from a read error. The chain joins TRBV7-7 to TRBJ1-1; D remains unclear. The CDR3 contains 13 residues. Germline CDR1 is SSHAT and CDR2 is FNYEAQ (reference sequence). The CDR3 region is CASSSDANTEAFF. In DNA form, the CDR3 reads TGTGCTAGCAGCTCAGATGCGAACACTGAAGCTTTCTTT.

The sample holds one count of this clone. V and J are TRBV2 and TRBJ1-4; TRBD1 might be the D (5 bases). The CDR3 is 15 amino acids. V was clipped by 0 bases and J by 8 bases, with 13 bases between them. Germline assignment: CDR1 SNHLY and CDR2 FYNNEI. In nucleotides, the CDR3 is TGTGCCAGCAGTGAAGCGGGGGGAGCGAGGGAAAAACTGTTTTTT. It translates to CASSEAGGAREKLFF.

The V and J genes are TRBV9 and TRBJ2-7, with 12 bases that match TRBD2. The length of the CDR3 is 14 residues. CDR1 is SGDLS and CDR2 is YYNGEE in the germline V gene. The V and J ends lost 0 bases and 6 bases, in that order; junction bases with no gene match: 1. The CDR3 DNA is TGTGCCAGCAGCGTAGAGGGACTAGCGGGCGAGCAGTACTTC. The encoded protein is CASSVEGLAGEQYF.

This chain links TRBV11-2 with TRBJ2-7; D gene ambiguous. CDR1 and CDR2 from the germline V gene are SGHAT and FQNNGV. Deletions cut 3 bases from V and 0 bases from J, with 9 bases between. This CDR3 has 14 residues. The CDR3 DNA reads as TGTGCCAGCAGCTTCCCAGGTTCCTCCTACGAGCAGTACTTC. Translating it yields CASSFPGSSYEQYF.

DNA of the CDR3: TGTGCCAGCGGTTCCCAGACAGCCCACGAGCAGTACTTC. Translation: CASGSQTAHEQYF. The chain links TRBV10-3 to TRBJ2-7; tentative D call: TRBD1 (5 bases). The germline CDR1 and CDR2 sequences are ENHRY and SYGVKD. This CDR3 contains 13 residues. The V and J ends lost 10 bases and 5 bases respectively, with 18 bases between them.

This chain joins TRBV5-1 and TRBJ2-3; 9 nucleotides align to TRBD1. V shed 2 bases and J 6 bases; nucleotides not matched to a gene: 7. This CDR3 has 15 residues. The V gene's germline CDR1 is SGHRS and CDR2 YFSETQ. The CDR3 sequence is CASSFRQGGMDTQYF. In DNA form, the CDR3 reads TGCGCCAGCAGCTTTCGACAGGGGGGTATGGATACGCAGTATTTT.

Details on this clone: At the DNA level, this CDR3 is encoded by other sequences in the same sample as well. The chain uses TRBV5-6 and TRBJ2-7; weak D call: TRBD1 (5 bases). The V end was cut by 0 bases, the J end by 2 bases, with 6 bases between. This CDR3 is built from 13 residues. Germline V CDR1 and CDR2: SGHDT, YYEEEE. The CDR3, as DNA: TGTGCCAGCAGCTTGGGGGGCCCCTACGAGCAGTACTTC. Its translation: CASSLGGPYEQYF. Variable domain in full (rest from reference TRBV5-6 and TRBJ2-7): DAGVTQSPTHLIKTRGQQVTLRCSPKSGHDTVSWYQQALGQGPQFIFQYYEEEERQRGNFPDRFSGHQFPNYSSELNVNALLLGDSALYLCASSLGGPYEQYFGPGTRLTVT.

This chain links TRBV5-1 with TRBJ2-2; 8 nucleotides align to TRBD1. The V gene's germline CDR1 is SGHRS and CDR2 YFSETQ. Trimming cost V 2 bases and J 4 bases; bases outside gene matches: 1. The CDR3 has 14 residues. CDR3 protein: CASSFTGGTGELFF. The CDR3 nucleotides read TGCGCCAGCAGCTTCACAGGGGGCACCGGGGAGCTGTTTTTT. Based on the CDR3 plus reference TRBV5-1 and TRBJ2-2, the full variable domain is KAGVTQTPRYLIKTRGQQVTLSCSPISGHRSVSWYQQTPGQGLQFLFEYFSETQRNKGNFPGRFSGRQFSNSRSEMNVSTLELGDSALYLCASSFTGGTGELFFGEGSRLTVL.

The chain is built from TRBV7-9 and TRBJ2-3, with unresolved D. The V gene's germline CDR1 is SEHNR and CDR2 FQNEAQ (reference sequence). V dropped 5 bases and J dropped 1 base, with 4 bases sitting between them. This CDR3 region has 12 residues. The CDR3 region is CASSGRTDTQYF. The CDR3 bases are TGTGCCAGCAGCGGGCGCACAGATACGCAGTATTTT.